The 32 T cell receptor beta chains in this list originate from one sample, sequenced in a study of cytomegalovirus exposure and HLA in healthy donors. Use of 60 Vbeta and 13 Jbeta primers characterized the PCR. Clones were read by immunoSEQ multiplex PCR, and TCRdb kept only the in-frame ones, dropping some. The sample lists approximately 170,000 clones; around 79% were seen once. The sequenced sample was PBMCs. These receptors originate from a male donor in good health and CMV-seropositive.

The rearrangement links TRBV4-1 to TRBJ2-2; tentatively, D is TRBD1 (5 bases). CDR1 is MGHRA and CDR2 is YSYEKL in the germline V gene. The CDR3 runs to 16 residues. With 4 bases removed from V and 3 bases from J, the gap between germline ends came to 15 bases. The CDR3 region is CASSRLDIVDTGELFF. Here the CDR3 DNA reads TGCGCCAGCAGCCGCCTGGACATCGTCGACACCGGGGAGCTGTTTTTT.

The chain employs TRBV7-9 and TRBJ1-2; 7 nucleotides match TRBD1. J lost 1 base, V lost 5 bases, and 7 bases had no gene match. This CDR3 has 15 residues. CDR1 and CDR2 from the germline V gene are SEHNR and FQNEAQ (reference sequence). The CDR3 sequence: CASSPRDSINYGYTF. CDR3 bases: TGTGCCAGCAGCCCCCGGGACAGCATTAACTATGGCTACACCTTC. The whole variable domain, remainder taken from reference TRBV7-9 and TRBJ1-2, is DTGVSQNPRHKITKRGQNVTFRCDPISEHNRLYWYRQTLGQGPEFLTYFQNEAQLEKSRLLSDRFSAERPKGSFSTLEIQRTEQGDSAMYLCASSPRDSINYGYTFGSGTRLTVV.

This sequence joins TRBV19 and TRBJ1-2, with a weak D call TRBD1 (5 bases). CDR3 length: 13 amino acids. CDR1 is LNHDA, CDR2 SQIVND, per germline (reference sequence). The germline V and J ends were trimmed by 7 bases and 4 bases, with 13 bases remaining between them. CDR3 sequence reads: CASTSTAFYGYTF. The CDR3 DNA reads TGTGCCAGTACCTCGACAGCTTTCTATGGCTACACCTTC.

CDR3 nucleotide sequence: TGTGCCAGTCGGACAGGAGTATTTAGCAATCAGCCCCAGCATTTT. It encodes CASRTGVFSNQPQHF. The rearrangement links TRBV19 to TRBJ1-5; 7 nucleotides line up with TRBD1. This CDR3 region has 15 residues. Germline lookup yields CDR1 LNHDA and CDR2 SQIVND (reference sequence). Germline trimming cut 8 bases from V and 0 bases from J; bases unmatched to any gene: 7. The full variable domain, its missing parts supplied by reference TRBV19 and TRBJ1-5, is DGGITQSPKYLFRKEGQNVTLSCEQNLNHDAMYWYRQDPGQGLRLIYYSQIVNDFQKGDIAEGYSVSREKKESFPLTVTSAQKNPTAFYLCASRTGVFSNQPQHFGDGTRLSIL.

V gene TRBV9 combines with J gene TRBJ2-4; possibly TRBD1 for D (5 bases). V was trimmed by 3 bases and J by 5 bases, leaving 12 bases between them. Germline CDR1 is SGDLS and CDR2 is YYNGEE. This CDR3 spans 14 amino acids. CDR3 nucleotide sequence: TGTGCCAGCAGCGCCGGAACAGGTCAAAACATTCAGTACTTC. Translation gives CASSAGTGQNIQYF.

The V and J genes are TRBV5-1 and TRBJ2-5, with 15 nucleotides matching TRBD2. Looked up from germline, CDR1 is SGHRS and CDR2 is YFSETQ. This CDR3 is 17 amino acids long. The junction had 5 bases not matched to a gene; V was cut back by 4 bases and J by 1 base. In DNA, the CDR3 is TGCGCCAGCAGCGGGGGACTAGCGGGGGGTACCCAAGAGACCCAGTACTTC. Translated, it gives CASSGGLAGGTQETQYF.

This clone has a single count. The chain combines TRBV5-1 with TRBJ2-1, with 12 positions matching TRBD2. V shed 1 base, J shed 7 bases, and the junction held 6 bases outside the gene matches. The germline CDR1 and CDR2 sequences are SGHRS and YFSETQ. There are 16 residues in the CDR3. CDR3 loop: CASSLPSGGARNEQFF. In DNA, the CDR3 is TGCGCCAGCAGCTTGCCTAGCGGGGGGGCCCGGAATGAGCAGTTCTTC.

This clone showed up just a few times. The chain links TRBV27 to TRBJ2-3, with TRBD2 matching 10 bases. This CDR3 comprises 14 residues. The J segment lost 6 bases and the V segment lost 8 bases, leaving 8 bases of the junction unmatched. CDR1 MNHEY and CDR2 SMNVEV come from the germline V gene (reference sequence). The DNA for the CDR3 is TGTGCCAGCCAAAACAGCGGGGGGGCCGATACGCAGTATTTT. It yields the protein CASQNSGGADTQYF.

The chain is built from TRBV2 and TRBJ1-1, with no clear D. This CDR3 comprises 12 residues. Trimming cost V 3 bases and J 9 bases, with 11 bases left between them. Germline CDR1 SNHLY, CDR2 FYNNEI. DNA for the CDR3: TGTGCCAGCAGTGATGGGCTTATCCAAGCTTTCTTT. Its translation is CASSDGLIQAFF.

This clone was recorded only once. A read error may account for a junction end that differs from germline. The rearrangement joins TRBV5-1 to TRBJ2-7; TRBD2 matches at 12 bases. Germline V lookup: CDR1 SGHRS, CDR2 YFSETQ. This CDR3 contains 13 residues. CDR3 in amino acids: CASSWATSGGQVF. The CDR3, as DNA: TGCGCCAGCAGCTGGGCGACTAGCGGGGGACAAGTATTC.

This clone was observed a handful of times. V is TRBV7-6 and J is TRBJ1-5; D ambiguous. This CDR3 has 15 residues. Trimming shortened V by 5 bases and J by 1 base, and 12 bases separated the two germline ends. CDR1 is SGHVS and CDR2 is FNYEAQ in the germline V gene. The CDR3 spells CASSAGMGSNQPQHF. The CDR3 DNA reads TGTGCCAGCAGCGCGGGCATGGGGAGCAATCAGCCCCAGCATTTT.

This clone has just a few counts. CDR3 DNA: TGCGCCAGCAGTGAGTCAGGAGGGACCCAGCCCCAGCATTTT. Translating it yields CASSESGGTQPQHF. The chain uses TRBV10-2 and TRBJ1-5, with D possibly matching TRBD1 (5 bases). Trimming left V 0 bases short and J 7 bases short, with 10 bases between. Germline V gives CDR1 WSHSY, CDR2 SAAADI. The CDR3 length is 14 residues.

V usage is TRBV19 and J usage is TRBJ2-1; 11 bases line up with TRBD2. This CDR3 contains 15 residues. In germline, CDR1 is LNHDA, CDR2 SQIVND (reference sequence). The J segment lost 4 bases and the V segment lost 7 bases, leaving 6 bases of the junction unmatched. CDR3 protein: CASILLAGGYNEQFF. The CDR3 DNA reads as TGTGCCAGTATCCTTCTAGCGGGGGGATACAATGAGCAGTTCTTC.

This clone was seen just once. This chain links TRBV7-2 with TRBJ2-5; no clear D gene. CDR3 length: 14 amino acids. Germline lookup yields CDR1 SGHTA and CDR2 FQGNSA. V was cut by 4 bases and J by 5 bases, with 14 bases left in between. For the CDR3, the DNA is TGTGCCAGCAGCTCCGAAATCCGGAGTGAGACCCAGTACTTC. This codes for CASSSEIRSETQYF.

This clone was found once. V gene TRBV7-2 combines with J gene TRBJ2-7, with 7 bases matching TRBD2. Germline CDR1 and CDR2: SGHTA and FQGNSA. The CDR3 runs to 15 residues. The J segment lost 5 bases and the V segment lost 5 bases, leaving 12 bases of the junction unmatched. CDR3 in amino acids: CASSPRGGRFNEQYF. The CDR3 DNA reads as TGTGCCAGCAGCCCGAGGGGAGGGCGGTTCAACGAGCAGTACTTC.

As concerns this clone: The junction departs from germline at one end; a sequencing error may be responsible. The genes are TRBV7-9 and TRBJ2-7; the D gene is possibly TRBD1 (5 bases). The germline V gene has CDR1 SEHNR and CDR2 FQNEAQ (reference sequence). CDR3 size: 16 residues. CDR3 sequence reads: CSSSLGVGLSSYEQYF. The CDR3 DNA follows: TGTTCCAGCAGCTTAGGGGTGGGGCTTAGCTCCTACGAGCAGTACTTC.

This clone turned up a few times. The V gene is TRBV5-1, the J gene TRBJ1-1, with unresolved D. Per germline, CDR1 SGHRS and CDR2 YFSETQ. The CDR3 has 14 amino acids. Deletions cut 1 base from V and 3 bases from J, with 10 bases between. CDR3 sequence: CASSLYGVDTEAFF. The CDR3, as DNA: TGCGCCAGCAGCTTGTACGGGGTAGACACTGAAGCTTTCTTT.

J is TRBJ2-1 and V is TRBV4-2; 11 positions agree with TRBD2. Unmatched junction bases numbered 0, after V lost 0 bases and J lost 2 bases. The CDR3 runs to 16 residues. CDR1 and CDR2 (germline): LGHNA, YNFKEQ. CDR3: CASSQDSGGAYNEQFF. In DNA, the CDR3 is TGTGCCAGCAGCCAAGATAGCGGGGGGGCCTACAATGAGCAGTTCTTC.

The chain combines TRBV7-8 with TRBJ2-5; 9 positions agree with TRBD2. Per the germline V gene, CDR1 is SGHVS and CDR2 is FQNEAQ. V gave up 6 bases and J gave up 1 base; unmatched junction bases: 6. The CDR3 extends over 15 amino acids. This chain's CDR3 is CASRGSGGRQETQYF. CDR3 sequence (DNA): TGTGCCAGCAGAGGTAGCGGGGGCCGCCAAGAGACCCAGTACTTC.

The rearrangement links TRBV7-2 to TRBJ1-1; D unclear. In germline, CDR1 is SGHTA, CDR2 FQGNSA. The ends were cut back, 6 bases at V and 0 bases at J, with 11 bases in the middle. The CDR3 totals 14 residues. The CDR3 DNA is TGTGCCAGCAGGCCACGCGGAGTGAACACTGAAGCTTTCTTT. This gives the protein CASRPRGVNTEAFF.

The V call is TRBV11-3, the J call TRBJ2-1; a weak D match, TRBD1 (6 bases). The CDR3 is 12 amino acids. V was shortened by 4 bases and J by 9 bases, with 10 bases between the two germline ends. Germline loops: CDR1 SGHNT, CDR2 YENEEA. The CDR3 region is CASSSRGTEQFF. The CDR3 bases are TGTGCCAGCAGCTCGAGGGGGACTGAGCAGTTCTTC.

The V call is TRBV19, the J call TRBJ1-6, with a tentative D call TRBD1 (6 bases). Germline V CDR1 and CDR2: LNHDA, SQIVND (reference sequence). The CDR3 consists of 14 residues. The V end was cut by 7 bases, the J end by 7 bases, with 14 bases between. The CDR3 DNA is TGTGCCAGTACGTGGTCCCAGGGGAATTCACCCCTCCACTTT. Translating it yields CASTWSQGNSPLHF.

The V and J genes are TRBV13 and TRBJ2-1, with TRBD2 matching over 9 bases. The germline V gene has CDR1 PRHDT and CDR2 FYEKMQ (reference sequence). The CDR3 length is 17 residues. The junction had 5 bases not matched to a gene; V was cut back by 1 base and J by 1 base. CDR3 residues: CASSLVPSGASYNEQFF. The CDR3 bases are TGTGCCAGCAGCTTAGTACCTAGCGGGGCGTCCTACAATGAGCAGTTCTTC.

This chain joins TRBV6-5 and TRBJ1-1; D may be TRBD1 (6 bases). This CDR3 has 13 residues. Trimming took 6 bases from V and 2 from J, leaving 10 bases between them. Germline V gene lookup returns CDR1 MNHEY and CDR2 SVGAGI. CDR3 amino acids: CASSRTANTEAFF. The CDR3 DNA follows: TGTGCCAGCAGCAGGACAGCTAACACTGAAGCTTTCTTT.

This clone was recorded a few times. The V and J genes are TRBV2 and TRBJ2-2, with TRBD2 as a possible D gene (5 bases). V shed 2 bases and J shed 4 bases, with 11 bases lying between them. Germline values: CDR1 SNHLY, CDR2 FYNNEI. This CDR3 is built from 15 residues. The CDR3 loop is CASSEMEVVTGELFF. CDR3 in DNA: TGTGCCAGCAGTGAAATGGAGGTAGTCACCGGGGAGCTGTTTTTT.

The chain couples TRBV7-9 to TRBJ2-5; TRBD2 matches 8 bases. Looked up from germline, CDR1 is SEHNR and CDR2 is FQNEAQ (reference sequence). Unmatched junction bases numbered 5, after V lost 1 base and J lost 1 base. This CDR3 contains 16 residues. The CDR3 protein is CASSLEAGALQETQYF. The CDR3 DNA is TGTGCCAGCAGCTTAGAAGCGGGGGCACTCCAAGAGACCCAGTACTTC.

As DNA, the CDR3 is TGTGCCAGCAGCGGTGGCAGGGGGCAGGATGAGCAGTTCTTC. Protein product: CASSGGRGQDEQFF. This chain uses TRBV5-6 with TRBJ2-1; TRBD1 agrees at 8 bases. The CDR3 has 14 residues. The germline CDR1 and CDR2 sequences are SGHDT and YYEEEE. The J segment lost 8 bases and the V segment lost 4 bases, leaving 8 bases of the junction unmatched.

V is TRBV25-1 and J is TRBJ2-7; D not certain. V lost 5 bases and J 3 bases, leaving 5 bases between the germline ends. This CDR3 is 11 amino acids long. CDR1 and CDR2 (germline): MGHDK, SYGVNS. This chain's CDR3 is CASSTYYEQYF. In DNA form, the CDR3 reads TGTGCCAGCAGTACCTACTACGAGCAGTACTTC.

This clone has just one count. The chain carries TRBV2 and TRBJ1-6; D perhaps matches TRBD1 (6 bases). Germline V gene data show CDR1 as SNHLY and CDR2 as FYNNEI. This CDR3 spans 18 amino acids. V lost 6 bases and J lost 9, with 27 bases in between. The CDR3 bases are TGTGCCAGCAGCCTGCAGGGGACCCTACAGTCCCTTCTTTCACCCCTCCACTTT. Protein: CASSLQGTLQSLLSPLHF.

This clone has a handful of counts. The chain combines TRBV25-1 with TRBJ2-5, with TRBD2 identical over 9 bases. CDR1 and CDR2 (germline): MGHDK, SYGVNS. This CDR3 is built from 14 residues. The trim removed 6 bases at V and 6 bases at J, leaving 8 bases unmatched. DNA of the CDR3: TGTGCCAGCAGAGCCAGCGGGGGGAAGAAGACCCAGTACTTC. This encodes CASRASGGKKTQYF.

This chain joins TRBV7-6 and TRBJ1-3; TRBD1 agrees at 9 bases. V gave up 5 bases and J gave up 3 bases; unmatched junction bases: 5. Germline V gene sequence: CDR1 SGHVS, CDR2 FNYEAQ. The CDR3 contains 15 residues. The CDR3 reads CASSTQGALGNTIYF. CDR3 DNA sequence: TGTGCCAGCAGCACACAGGGGGCGCTTGGAAACACCATATATTTT.

The V call is TRBV9, the J call TRBJ2-7; D is perhaps TRBD2 (6 bases). Germline assignment: CDR1 SGDLS and CDR2 YYNGEE. V lost 4 bases to trimming and J lost 9 bases, with 17 bases between them. The CDR3 covers 13 residues. Here the CDR3 reads CASSPGGAEGQYF. The DNA of the CDR3 is TGTGCCAGCAGCCCCGGAGGGGCGGAAGGGCAGTACTTC. Full variable domain (rest looked up from reference TRBV9 and TRBJ2-7): DSGVTQTPKHLITATGQRVTLRCSPRSGDLSVYWYQQSLDQGLQFLIQYYNGEERAKGNILERFSAQQFPDLHSELNLSSLELGDSALYFCASSPGGAEGQYFGPGTRLTVT.